The entry below gives a single TCR beta chain sequence along with its context. As yet, its antigen is unknown. A much larger clone differs from this one at a single base, so this may be a read error. These data are taken from a study of T cells in Graves' hyperthyroidism and ophthalmopathy. Study-wide context: Peripheral blood draws took place at initial diagnosis, ahead of any treatment.

Study-level findings and limits: Blood shared most expanded thyroid clonotypes above 0.001.

Amplification of TCR beta CDR3 regions used RNA as the template. A first-round RT-PCR of the TCR CDR3 used the HTBI primer set. TCRdb ran MiXCR on the multiplex PCR reads and lists one entry per CDR3 protein. The sample has about 640,000 distinct CDR3 sequences; roughly 15% are singletons. Ophthalmopathy cases scored 3 or more on the Clinical Activity Score and 4 or more on NOSPECS grade, with duration below 3 months. Extraction of PBMCs used around 9.6 ml of fresh peripheral blood. Germline-derived CDR1 and CDR2 are MDHEN and SYDVKM. The CDR3 is 15 amino acids. This rearrangement joins TRBV28 to TRBJ2-5; D possibly corresponds to TRBD1 (5 bases). This receptor was taken from a woman aged 50 to 60 with Graves' ophthalmopathy. What was sequenced was blood. The CDR3 nucleotides read TGTGCCAGCAGTTTACAACAGGCGGTCCAAGAGATCCAGTACTTC. Translated: CASSLQQAVQEIQYF. The full variable domain, with the rest looked up from reference TRBV28 and TRBJ2-5, is DVKVTQSSRYLVKRTGEKVFLECVQDMDHENMFWYRQDPGLGLRLIYFSYDVKMKEKGDIPEGYSVSREKKERFSLILESASTNQTSMYLCASSLQQAVQEIQYFGPGTRLLVL.